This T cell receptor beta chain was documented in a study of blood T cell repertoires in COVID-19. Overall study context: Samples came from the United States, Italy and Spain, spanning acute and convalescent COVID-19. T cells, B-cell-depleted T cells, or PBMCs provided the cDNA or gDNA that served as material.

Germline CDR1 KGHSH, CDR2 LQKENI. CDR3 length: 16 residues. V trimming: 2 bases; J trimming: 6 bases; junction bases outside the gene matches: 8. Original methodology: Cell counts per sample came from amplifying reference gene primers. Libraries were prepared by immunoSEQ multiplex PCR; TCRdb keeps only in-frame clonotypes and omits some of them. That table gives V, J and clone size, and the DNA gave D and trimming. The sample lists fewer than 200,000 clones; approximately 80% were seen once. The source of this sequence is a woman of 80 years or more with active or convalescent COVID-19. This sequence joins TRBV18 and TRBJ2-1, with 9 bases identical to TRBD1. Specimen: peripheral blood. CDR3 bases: TGTGCCAGCTCACCAACCGGGACAGGGATCGTCAATGAGCAGTTCTTC. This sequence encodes CASSPTGTGIVNEQFF. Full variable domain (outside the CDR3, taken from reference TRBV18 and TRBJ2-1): NAGVMQNPRHLVRRRGQEARLRCSPMKGHSHVYWYRQLPEEGLKFMVYLQKENIIDESGMPKERFSAEFPKEGPSILRIQQVVRGDSAAYFCASSPTGTGIVNEQFFGPGTRLTVL.